This T cell receptor (beta chain) derives from a study of somatic mutations in cytotoxic T cells in rheumatoid arthritis. The data were produced by immunoSEQ multiplex PCR, yet TCRdb's version contains in-frame clones alone and is incomplete. This table holds around 6,000 clones, around four fifths found once. The CDR3 consists of 14 residues. Germline V lookup: CDR1 MNHEY, CDR2 SVGAGI. The V segment lost 2 bases and the J segment 5 bases; nucleotides outside the gene matches: 4. Sequencing was carried out using CD8+ T cells sorted from blood. The clonotype was recovered from a woman aged 50 to 65 with rheumatoid arthritis. This chain connects TRBV6-5 to TRBJ2-5, with 8 nucleotides matching TRBD2. The CDR3 is CASSYRPGGETQYF. The CDR3 region has the DNA TGTGCCAGCAGTTACCGGCCGGGGGGGGAGACCCAGTACTTC.